These T cell receptor beta chains were read from a single sample in a study of blood T cell repertoires in COVID-19. The repertoire was sequenced with immunoSEQ multiplex PCR; TCRdb's copy has only in-frame clones and lacks some. Of 130,000 or so clones in the sample, about 83% are singletons; the top ten hold around 2.1%. Sequencing was carried out using peripheral blood. These receptors originate from a woman in her fifties or sixties with acute or convalescent COVID-19. Each CDR3 is given with its conserved first and last residue. D genes are given only for firm matches. A row's size may be missing; if present it is once, few, many or a size class.

few,TRBV10-3,TRBJ2-3,13,.,TGTGCCATCAGTGAGGGCCCCACAGATACGCAGTATTTT,CAISEGPTDTQYF
.,TRBV30,TRBJ2-5,12,TRBD1,TGTAGAGAAGGGGGCAGCCAAGAGACCCAGTACTTC,CREGGSQETQYF
.,TRBV18,TRBJ2-1,16,TRBD1,TGTGCCAGCTCACCCCTTCTTGGTGGACAGGGGGGTGAGCAGTTCTTC,CASSPLLGGQGGEQFF
.,TRBV9,TRBJ1-2,13,.,TGTGCCAGCAGCGTAGGACTGCCTTGGGGCTACACCTTC,CASSVGLPWGYTF
.,TRBV19,TRBJ2-6,13,.,TGTGCCAGTAGGAGCTCTGGGGCCAACGTCCTGACTTTC,CASRSSGANVLTF
.,TRBV19,TRBJ2-2,14,TRBD1,TGTGCCAGTAGGAGGACAGGGGACACCGGGGAGCTGTTTTTT,CASRRTGDTGELFF
once,TRBV12-3/TRBV12-4,TRBJ1-2,13,.,TGTGCCAGCAGTTCCCAGGGAACCCATGGCTACACCTTC,CASSSQGTHGYTF
.,TRBV5-4,TRBJ2-5,16,TRBD2,TGTGCCAGCAGCCGTCCCGGGACTAGTTCACAAGAGACCCAGTACTTC,CASSRPGTSSQETQYF
.,TRBV19,TRBJ2-6,15,.,TGTGCCAGTAGTGGGCAGGGGGGCGGGGCCAACGTCCTGACTTTC,CASSGQGGGANVLTF
.,TRBV12-3/TRBV12-4,TRBJ1-1,13,TRBD1,TGTGCCAGCGCGAGGACAGGGCGGACTGAAGCTTTCTTT,CASARTGRTEAFF
once,TRBV27,TRBJ2-7,15,.,TGTGCCAGCAGTTTATCCCCCTGGCTCGCCTACGAGCAGTACTTC,CASSLSPWLAYEQYF
.,TRBV9,TRBJ2-5,17,TRBD2,TGTGCCAGCAGCCCGATTGGACTAGCGGGAAAACAAGAGACCCAGTACTTC,CASSPIGLAGKQETQYF
few,TRBV7-9,TRBJ2-2,14,.,TGTGCCAGCAGCATTGACTCGAACACCGGGGAGCTGTTTTTT,CASSIDSNTGELFF
once,TRBV9,TRBJ2-1,18,TRBD2,TGTGCCAGCAGCGTAGATTTGGGGAGGGTGGGGAACTACAATGAGCAGTTCTTC,CASSVDLGRVGNYNEQFF
.,TRBV27,TRBJ2-1,15,.,TGTGCCAGCAGTTTGGACTACCGGCGGGGCAATGAGCAGTTCTTC,CASSLDYRRGNEQFF
.,TRBV7-6,TRBJ1-6,13,.,TGTGCCAGCAGCTTAGCGTCGGAGTCACCCCTCCACTTT,CASSLASESPLHF
.,TRBV11-2,TRBJ1-5,14,.,TGTGCCAGCAGCCACCTCGGGAGCAATCAGCCCCAGCATTTT,CASSHLGSNQPQHF
.,TRBV7-6,TRBJ1-1,13,.,TGTGCCAGCAGCCGACAGAAGAACACTGAAGCTTTCTTT,CASSRQKNTEAFF
.,TRBV3-1/TRBV3-2,TRBJ2-5,14,TRBD2,TGTGCCAGCAGTCCCGGGACTAGCAGCGGGGCCCAGTACTTC,CASSPGTSSGAQYF
.,TRBV6-5,TRBJ2-1,15,TRBD2,TGTGCCAGCAGCCTCACTAGCGGGGGAGTGCATGAGCAGTTCTTC,CASSLTSGGVHEQFF
.,TRBV30,TRBJ1-3,15,.,TGTGCCTGGAGTGTAGGGACAAGCTCTGGAAACACCATATATTTT,CAWSVGTSSGNTIYF
.,TRBV6-5,TRBJ1-5,14,.,TGTGCCAGCAGTCCCCGGGTCTCCGATCAGCCCCAGCATTTT,CASSPRVSDQPQHF
.,TRBV4-1,TRBJ1-1,14,.,TGCGCCAGCAGCCAAGTAGAGTTGAACACTGAAGCTTTCTTT,CASSQVELNTEAFF
.,TRBV2,TRBJ2-2,14,.,TGTGCCAGCAGCGAAACTAGGAGCACCGGGGAGCTGTTTTTT,CASSETRSTGELFF
.,TRBV19,TRBJ2-3,15,TRBD2,TGTGCCAGTGGGACGGGACTAGCGGGCGAAGATACGCAGTATTTT,CASGTGLAGEDTQYF
.,TRBV19,TRBJ1-1,17,TRBD1,TGTGCCAGTCGCCCTCGGACAGGGGGCGGTGGGGACACTGAAGCTTTCTTT,CASRPRTGGGGDTEAFF
.,TRBV3-1/TRBV3-2,TRBJ2-2,15,TRBD2,TGTGCCAGCAGCCGACTAGCGCCGAACACCGGGGAGCTGTTTTTT,CASSRLAPNTGELFF
.,TRBV7-7,TRBJ2-7,13,.,TGTGCCAGCAGCTTAGGGGACTTCGCCGAGCAGTACTTC,CASSLGDFAEQYF
.,TRBV11-2,TRBJ2-7,14,TRBD2,TGTGCCAGCAGGGCGGGGGGCTCCTCCTACGAGCAGTACTTC,CASRAGGSSYEQYF